A single sample gave rise to the 32 T cell receptor beta chains below, sequenced in a study of blood T cell repertoires in COVID-19. TCRdb's copy holds only in-frame clones and misses some; the assay was immunoSEQ multiplex PCR. This table has around 280,000 clones, approximately 86% appearing once. The sample taken for sequencing was peripheral blood. These receptors all come from a woman aged 25 to 45 who had recovered from COVID-19.

J is TRBJ1-1 and V is TRBV12-3 or TRBV12-4; a weak D match, TRBD1 (6 bases). The V gene lost 5 bases and the J gene lost 10 bases, with 14 bases spanning the gap. The CDR3 runs to 12 residues. CDR3 residues: CASSTTGWVAFF. The CDR3 DNA is TGTGCCAGCAGTACGACAGGTTGGGTAGCTTTCTTT.

Here the CDR3 reads CASSQTTGRGNTIYF. CDR3 coding DNA: TGTGCCAGCAGTCAGACTACAGGGAGAGGAAACACCATATATTTT. The genes are TRBV11-3 and TRBJ1-3; D is possibly TRBD1 (6 bases). Trimming pared 6 bases from V and 4 bases from J, leaving 16 bases between. This CDR3 spans 15 amino acids. The germline CDR1 and CDR2 sequences are SGHNT and YENEEA.

V and J are TRBV6-2 or TRBV6-3 and TRBJ2-1, with 8 bases aligning to TRBD2. Germline trimming cut 5 bases from V and 2 bases from J; bases unmatched to any gene: 8. Per the germline V gene, CDR1 is MNHEY and CDR2 is SVGEGT. The CDR3 is made up of 16 amino acids. Written as DNA, the CDR3 is TGTGCCAGCAGTCCCGGGAGGGGTTGGACCTACAATGAGCAGTTCTTC. Protein sequence: CASSPGRGWTYNEQFF.

This clone was counted between two and nine times. The chain carries TRBV5-1 and TRBJ1-1; D is perhaps TRBD1 (5 bases). Germline CDR1 SGHRS, CDR2 YFSETQ. This CDR3 region has 15 residues. V gave up 1 base and J gave up 1 base, with 11 bases separating them. CDR3: CASSLLVTANTEAFF. DNA for the CDR3: TGCGCCAGCAGCTTGTTAGTGACAGCGAACACTGAAGCTTTCTTT.

V is TRBV3-1 (or the pseudogene TRBV3-2) and J is TRBJ2-5; 8 bases map to TRBD1. The CDR3 is 15 amino acids. V trimming: 0 bases; J trimming: 6 bases; junction bases outside the gene matches: 6. Per germline, CDR1 LGHDT and CDR2 YNNKEL (reference sequence). CDR3 nucleotide sequence: TGTGCCAGCAGCCAAGAAACGGACAGGGCAAAGACCCAGTACTTC. Its protein is CASSQETDRAKTQYF.

The chain couples TRBV3-1 (or the pseudogene TRBV3-2) to TRBJ2-2, with 13 bases aligning to TRBD2. CDR1 is LGHDT, CDR2 YNNKEL, per germline (reference sequence). The V segment lost 0 bases and the J segment 5 bases; nucleotides outside the gene matches: 6. The CDR3 is 18 amino acids. This CDR3 reads CASSQDSTSGRRTGELFF. The CDR3 coding sequence is TGTGCCAGCAGCCAAGATTCGACTAGCGGGAGGCGAACCGGGGAGCTGTTTTTT.

This chain connects TRBV25-1 to TRBJ2-1, with D possibly TRBD2 on 5 matching bases. The CDR3 extends over 14 amino acids. Looked up from germline, CDR1 is MGHDK and CDR2 is SYGVNS. Trimming cost V 8 bases and J 0 bases, with 11 bases left between them. The CDR3, as DNA: TGTGCCAGCCGGGGAGTCAGCTCCTACAATGAGCAGTTCTTC. Its protein is CASRGVSSYNEQFF.

This chain links TRBV28 with TRBJ1-3, with a possible D match to TRBD1 (5 bases). CDR3 length equals 14 residues. V was cut by 5 bases and J by 0 bases, with 8 bases left in between. Germline V gene data show CDR1 as MDHEN and CDR2 as SYDVKM. The CDR3 DNA is TGTGCCAGCAGTGACAGCAGCTCTGGAAACACCATATATTTT. Protein product: CASSDSSSGNTIYF. The entire variable domain, with the rest obtained from reference TRBV28 and TRBJ1-3, is as follows: DVKVTQSSRYLVKRTGEKVFLECVQDMDHENMFWYRQDPGLGLRLIYFSYDVKMKEKGDIPEGYSVSREKKERFSLILESASTNQTSMYLCASSDSSSGNTIYFGEGSWLTVV.

This rearrangement joins TRBV28 to TRBJ2-1, with a weak D call TRBD1 (5 bases). The CDR3 consists of 13 residues. Germline V gene sequence: CDR1 MDHEN, CDR2 SYDVKM. Trimming took off 6 bases at V and 5 bases at J, with 11 bases between the two ends. For the CDR3, the DNA is TGTGCCAGCAGGGGGCGATCGGACAATGAGCAGTTCTTC. As protein: CASRGRSDNEQFF. The variable domain in full, with the rest retrieved from reference TRBV28 and TRBJ2-1, is DVKVTQSSRYLVKRTGEKVFLECVQDMDHENMFWYRQDPGLGLRLIYFSYDVKMKEKGDIPEGYSVSREKKERFSLILESASTNQTSMYLCASRGRSDNEQFFGPGTRLTVL.

This clone was observed a few times. This sequence joins TRBV7-6 and TRBJ1-5; D not resolved. The CDR3 is made up of 18 amino acids. Trimming removed 2 bases at V and 0 bases at J, with 17 bases between. Germline V CDR1 and CDR2: SGHVS, FNYEAQ. Written as DNA, the CDR3 is TGTGCCAGCAGCTTACTCCCCCCCCAGTTTCATAGCAATCAGCCCCAGCATTTT. Its protein product is CASSLLPPQFHSNQPQHF.

V usage is TRBV18 and J usage is TRBJ2-3; no definite D call. The CDR3 spans 14 residues. Trimming shortened V by 6 bases and J by 2 bases, and 12 bases separated the two germline ends. Germline assignment: CDR1 KGHSH and CDR2 LQKENI. Here the CDR3 DNA reads TGTGCCAGCTCCACCTATAGTGCCACAGATACGCAGTATTTT. As protein: CASSTYSATDTQYF.

The genes are TRBV6-5 and TRBJ2-3, with 9 bases that match TRBD2. Germline values: CDR1 MNHEY, CDR2 SVGAGI. Trimming at V came to 0 bases and at J to 2 bases, leaving 3 bases not matched to a gene. The CDR3 totals 16 residues. The CDR3 region has the DNA TGTGCCAGCAGTTACTCGCTAGCGGGGCACACAGATACGCAGTATTTT. Its translation: CASSYSLAGHTDTQYF.

This sequence joins TRBV14 and TRBJ1-5; tentative D call: TRBD1 (5 bases). Germline CDR1 reads SGHDN; CDR2 reads FVKESK. The CDR3 spans 14 residues. Trimming pared 1 base from V and 7 bases from J, leaving 11 bases between. The CDR3 DNA reads TGTGCCAGCAGCCAAGGGGGCAGTGGGCAGCCCCAGCATTTT. It is translated as CASSQGGSGQPQHF.

J is TRBJ2-7 and V is TRBV28; a weak D match, TRBD2 (5 bases). V lost 10 bases and J lost 6, with 19 bases in between. The germline gives CDR1 MDHEN, CDR2 SYDVKM. The CDR3 is 13 residues long. The DNA for the CDR3 is TGTGCCACTCAACCGGTTGTCGGAGGCGAGCAGTACTTC. Its translation is CATQPVVGGEQYF.

This chain uses TRBV5-1 with TRBJ2-7, with D unclear. V lost 1 base, J lost 7 bases, and 21 bases lay in between. The CDR3 extends over 16 amino acids. The germline gives CDR1 SGHRS, CDR2 YFSETQ. The CDR3, as DNA: TGCGCCAGCAGCTTGTCTCCCTCCGTCTCCTCCCGTGAGCAGTACTTC. Translation gives CASSLSPSVSSREQYF.

CDR3 bases: TGTGCCAGCATGGGGGCTCCCGGAGCGCAGTATTTT. Amino acids: CASMGAPGAQYF. The chain has TRBV6-5 and TRBJ2-3; maybe TRBD1 (6 bases). V was shortened by 7 bases and J by 10 bases, with 15 bases between the two germline ends. Germline loops: CDR1 MNHEY, CDR2 SVGAGI. The CDR3 has 12 amino acids.

The chain joins TRBV2 to TRBJ1-1; a possible D gene is TRBD1 (5 bases). CDR1 SNHLY and CDR2 FYNNEI come from the germline V gene. The CDR3 loop spans 14 amino acids. Trimming left V 8 bases short and J 1 base short, with 14 bases between. The CDR3 DNA sequence: TGTGCCAGCTCTTTGGGACTGTCGAACACTGAAGCTTTCTTT. Amino acid sequence: CASSLGLSNTEAFF. The full variable domain, with the rest looked up from reference TRBV2 and TRBJ1-1, is EPEVTQTPSHQVTQMGQEVILRCVPISNHLYFYWYRQILGQKVEFLVSFYNNEISEKSEIFDDQFSVERPDGSNFTLKIRSTKLEDSAMYFCASSLGLSNTEAFFGQGTRLTVV.

The chain recombines TRBV6-6 with TRBJ2-7, with D possibly TRBD2 on 5 matching bases. Germline lookup yields CDR1 MNHNY and CDR2 SVGAGI (reference sequence). Trimming took 9 bases from V and 1 from J, leaving 19 bases between them. This CDR3 comprises 15 residues. CDR3 coding DNA: TGTGCCAGTGACGATGCGGGCTATGATTCCTACGAGCAGTACTTC. This encodes CASDDAGYDSYEQYF.

The rearrangement joins TRBV10-3 to TRBJ1-6; no clear D gene. This CDR3 contains 16 residues. Germline values: CDR1 ENHRY, CDR2 SYGVKD. V lost 10 bases, J lost 9 bases, and 25 bases lay in between. CDR3 in DNA: TGTGCCAGCACACGATCGACCTTAAGCCTAGGTTCACCCCTCCACTTT. This gives the protein CASTRSTLSLGSPLHF.

This clone appeared a single time. The V gene is TRBV7-9, the J gene TRBJ1-6; D not resolved. Between the trimmed V and J ends, which lost 1 base and 10 bases, there was a span of 17 bases. This CDR3 spans 16 amino acids. Germline CDR1 is SEHNR and CDR2 is FQNEAQ (reference sequence). CDR3 residues: CASSLEGGLGNSPLHF. CDR3 DNA: TGTGCCAGCAGCTTAGAAGGAGGGCTGGGAAACTCACCCCTCCACTTT.

The rearrangement joins TRBV5-1 to TRBJ2-2; TRBD1 is a possible D gene (5 bases). CDR1 is SGHRS and CDR2 is YFSETQ in the germline V gene. V lost 5 bases and J 0 bases, leaving 14 bases between the germline ends. The CDR3 spans 16 residues. The CDR3 DNA reads TGCGCCAGCAGTCCAAGACAGACCCCGAACACCGGGGAGCTGTTTTTT. It translates to CASSPRQTPNTGELFF.

CDR3 sequence (DNA): TGTGCCAGTAGTATAGACCGGGGACTAGCGGGACACGACCAGTACGAGCAGTACTTC. Protein: CASSIDRGLAGHDQYEQYF. The J gene is TRBJ2-7, the V gene TRBV19; 13 bases line up with TRBD2. CDR1 and CDR2 from the germline V gene are LNHDA and SQIVND (reference sequence). The V gene end was trimmed by 0 bases and the J gene end by 4 bases; junction bases not matched to a gene: 12. The CDR3 contains 19 residues.

V is TRBV28 and J is TRBJ1-1, with D tentatively TRBD1 (6 bases). The CDR3 covers 14 residues. Germline-derived CDR1 and CDR2 are MDHEN and SYDVKM. V lost 4 bases and J 1 base, leaving 10 bases between the germline ends. CDR3 sequence reads: CASSSQGKNTEAFF. The DNA for the CDR3 is TGTGCCAGCAGTTCTCAGGGGAAGAACACTGAAGCTTTCTTT.

This clone showed up just once. This sequence joins TRBV14 and TRBJ2-2; the D is unclear. CDR3 length: 13 residues. Germline CDR1 SGHDN, CDR2 FVKESK. The germline V and J ends were trimmed by 5 bases and 7 bases, with 11 bases remaining between them. CDR3 protein: CASSAVRIGELFF. The CDR3 DNA follows: TGTGCCAGCAGCGCGGTCCGCATCGGGGAGCTGTTTTTT.

This clone was counted once. The chain joins TRBV11-2 to TRBJ2-1, with 12 bases lining up with TRBD2. The CDR3 length is 16 residues. Per germline, CDR1 SGHAT and CDR2 FQNNGV. Unmatched junction bases numbered 3, after V lost 1 base and J lost 5 bases. CDR3 region: CASSLVASGRDNEQFF. The CDR3 bases are TGTGCCAGCAGCTTAGTTGCTAGCGGGAGGGACAATGAGCAGTTCTTC.

The V call is TRBV4-1, the J call TRBJ1-5, with 8 bases matching TRBD1. The CDR3 spans 14 residues. The junction had 3 bases not matched to a gene; V was cut back by 4 bases and J by 4 bases. The germline V gene has CDR1 MGHRA and CDR2 YSYEKL. The CDR3 coding sequence is TGCGCCAGCAGCCGACAGGGGTCAAATCAGCCCCAGCATTTT. Protein: CASSRQGSNQPQHF.

The rearrangement joins TRBV9 to TRBJ2-3; tentatively, D is TRBD1 (6 bases). CDR1 is SGDLS, CDR2 YYNGEE, per germline. The V end was cut by 3 bases, the J end by 0 bases, with 11 bases between. The CDR3 spans 15 residues. The CDR3 here is CASSATGLSTDTQYF. CDR3 sequence (DNA): TGTGCCAGCAGCGCGACAGGTCTTAGCACAGATACGCAGTATTTT.

This chain connects TRBV7-2 to TRBJ2-3; 8 bases map to TRBD2. The germline CDR1 and CDR2 sequences are SGHTA and FQGNSA. With 4 bases clipped from V and 2 bases from J, the junction kept 17 bases outside the gene matches. The CDR3 loop spans 19 amino acids. Written as DNA, the CDR3 is TGTGCCAGCAGCTCATACCCCCCATCCGGGCGGGGGGACACAGATACGCAGTATTTT. Its translation is CASSSYPPSGRGDTDTQYF.

CDR3 residues: CASIPAGGITDTQYF. The DNA for the CDR3 is TGTGCCAGCATCCCAGCGGGAGGGATTACAGATACGCAGTATTTT. The chain carries TRBV7-9 and TRBJ2-3, with 10 bases that match TRBD2. V lost 7 bases to trimming and J lost 3 bases; unmatched junction nucleotides: 7. Germline lookup yields CDR1 SEHNR and CDR2 FQNEAQ (reference sequence). The CDR3 contains 15 residues.

This chain connects TRBV7-2 to TRBJ1-2; 7 bases are shared with TRBD1. J lost 4 bases, V lost 5 bases, and 16 bases had no gene match. Germline V lookup: CDR1 SGHTA, CDR2 FQGNSA. The CDR3 consists of 17 residues. CDR3 in DNA: TGTGCCAGCAGCAAGCGAGGGGGCCGCGACGGATTCTATGGCTACACCTTC. This sequence encodes CASSKRGGRDGFYGYTF.

V and J are TRBV28 and TRBJ2-1; tentative D call: TRBD2 (6 bases). V gave up 8 bases and J gave up 1 base, with 18 bases separating them. Per germline, CDR1 MDHEN and CDR2 SYDVKM. This CDR3 comprises 16 residues. CDR3 residues: CASSTYGRGSYNEQFF. In DNA, the CDR3 is TGTGCCAGCTCTACTTACGGGCGGGGTTCCTACAATGAGCAGTTCTTC.

This sequence joins TRBV28 and TRBJ2-1; TRBD1 is a possible D gene (7 bases). Trimming left V 2 bases short and J 9 bases short, with 14 bases between. The germline V gene encodes CDR1 MDHEN and CDR2 SYDVKM. This CDR3 comprises 14 residues. CDR3: CASSLIGGGGEQFF. CDR3 sequence (DNA): TGTGCCAGCAGTTTAATCGGAGGGGGCGGTGAGCAGTTCTTC. The full variable domain, in which reference TRBV28 and TRBJ2-1 provide the parts outside the CDR3, is DVKVTQSSRYLVKRTGEKVFLECVQDMDHENMFWYRQDPGLGLRLIYFSYDVKMKEKGDIPEGYSVSREKKERFSLILESASTNQTSMYLCASSLIGGGGEQFFGPGTRLTVL.